The rows below give T cell receptor beta chains drawn from one sample of a study of T cells in Graves' hyperthyroidism and ophthalmopathy. In TCRdb, the multiplex PCR reads were re-called with MiXCR into one record per CDR3 protein. The sample records approximately 430,000 distinct CDR3 sequences, under 15% being singletons. The sample taken for sequencing was blood. The origin of the receptors is a man aged 18 to 30 with Graves' ophthalmopathy. CDR3s include the opening cysteine and the closing phenylalanine or tryptophan. A clone size is listed for some rows: how often the clone was seen (once, few, many), or a class if it is expanded.

CDR3,size,J,V
CASSHLERDQETQYF,-,TRBJ2-5,TRBV4-2
CASSYSIGSGEAFF,few,TRBJ1-1,TRBV6-5
CASSPYVGTDTQYF,-,TRBJ2-3,TRBV27
CASSTSRRTSGGRGTDTQYF,-,TRBJ2-3,TRBV12-3/TRBV12-4
CASSEVTALNSPLHF,many,TRBJ1-6,TRBV6-1
CASSWAGGTGGYTF,-,TRBJ1-2,TRBV27
CASSFSGNTIYF,many,TRBJ1-3,TRBV12-3/TRBV12-4
CASSVKENTEAFF,many,TRBJ1-1,TRBV9
CAISESWDGQPQHF,-,TRBJ1-5,TRBV10-3
CATSDLDRSLTDTQYF,-,TRBJ2-3,TRBV24-1
CASSSGRGPTYNEQFF,many,TRBJ2-1,TRBV5-5
CAISLLAGGSGANVLTF,-,TRBJ2-6,TRBV10-3
CSVEGPLSGASSGANVLTF,-,TRBJ2-6,TRBV29-1
CASSWNRDSNQPQHF,few,TRBJ1-5,TRBV6-1
CASRNVGYNEQFF,few,TRBJ2-1,TRBV6-1
CAWSVAPPGLGTIYF,-,TRBJ1-3,TRBV30
CASSHGGTSTEAFF,-,TRBJ1-1,TRBV4-2
CSARDPEIQETQYF,many,TRBJ2-5,TRBV20-1
CASSDRAANEKLFF,few,TRBJ1-4,TRBV7-9
CASSWRRGRDTEAFF,many,TRBJ1-1,TRBV12-3/TRBV12-4
CASSRPGGQAGELFF,few,TRBJ2-2,TRBV3-1
CASSSGGYQPQHF,many,TRBJ1-5,TRBV6-1
CASSLSSRAYEQYF,few,TRBJ2-7,TRBV7-9
CASSLHRGRISGNTIYF,few,TRBJ1-3,TRBV7-8
CSADRGGYGYTF,-,TRBJ1-2,TRBV20-1
CASTLSGGALNEQFF,many,TRBJ2-1,TRBV12-3/TRBV12-4
CASSYSSLDYTGELFF,-,TRBJ2-2,TRBV6-2/TRBV6-3
CASSLLGNEQYF,many,TRBJ2-7,TRBV7-9
CASSLGGRNSPLHF,many,TRBJ1-6,TRBV5-1
CASNRLKNTEAFF,many,TRBJ1-1,TRBV6-1
CASSYVSGGQYNEQFF,many,TRBJ2-1,TRBV12-3/TRBV12-4
CASSQNREGSGNTIYF,-,TRBJ1-3,TRBV11-1
CSARHGLAGTYEQYF,many,TRBJ2-7,TRBV20-1
CASSQAPSQTYNEQFF,many,TRBJ2-1,TRBV3-1
CASSPGTSGGALYNEQFF,many,TRBJ2-1,TRBV7-2
CASSADRSTDTQYF,many,TRBJ2-3,TRBV11-1
CAWSEGQPGANVLTF,few,TRBJ2-6,TRBV30
CASRWRGYSGANVLTF,few,TRBJ2-6,TRBV19
CASSPGTSGGVKNIQYF,many,TRBJ2-4,TRBV7-2
CASTRSVETQYF,-,TRBJ2-5,TRBV7-8
CASRRGGRNTIYF,few,TRBJ1-3,TRBV6-1
CASSQEAGGLYNEQFF,many,TRBJ2-1,TRBV3-1
CATGSGSTKTQYF,-,TRBJ2-5,TRBV2
CASSSRGGHNEQFF,many,TRBJ2-1,TRBV11-3